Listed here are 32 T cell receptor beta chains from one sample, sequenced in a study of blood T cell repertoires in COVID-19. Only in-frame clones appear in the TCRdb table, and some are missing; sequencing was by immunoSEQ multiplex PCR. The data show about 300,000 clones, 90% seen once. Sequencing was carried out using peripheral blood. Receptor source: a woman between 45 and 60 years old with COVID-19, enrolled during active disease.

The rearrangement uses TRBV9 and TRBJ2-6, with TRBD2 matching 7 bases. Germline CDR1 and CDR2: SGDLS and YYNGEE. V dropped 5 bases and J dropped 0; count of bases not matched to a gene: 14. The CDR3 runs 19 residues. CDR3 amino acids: CASSGREAGGISGANVLTF. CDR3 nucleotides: TGTGCCAGCAGTGGACGGGAGGCAGGCGGTATCTCTGGGGCCAACGTCCTGACTTTC.

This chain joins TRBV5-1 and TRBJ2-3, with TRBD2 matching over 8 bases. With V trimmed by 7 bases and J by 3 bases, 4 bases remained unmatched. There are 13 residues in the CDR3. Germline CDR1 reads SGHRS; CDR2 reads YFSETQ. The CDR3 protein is CASGSGGTDTQYF. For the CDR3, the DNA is TGCGCCAGCGGGAGCGGGGGTACAGATACGCAGTATTTT.

In nucleotides, the CDR3 is TGTGCCAGCAGCGTAGTCGGGACGGGAGCTAGCACAGATACGCAGTATTTT. Amino acid sequence: CASSVVGTGASTDTQYF. The V gene is TRBV9, the J gene TRBJ2-3, with TRBD2 as a possible D gene (6 bases). V was shortened by 0 bases and J by 0 bases, with 14 bases between the two germline ends. This CDR3 has 17 residues. Germline V CDR1 and CDR2: SGDLS, YYNGEE.

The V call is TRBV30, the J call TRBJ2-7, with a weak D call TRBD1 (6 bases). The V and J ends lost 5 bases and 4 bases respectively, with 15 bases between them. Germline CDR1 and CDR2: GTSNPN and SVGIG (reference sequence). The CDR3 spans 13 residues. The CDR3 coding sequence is TGTGCCTGGGGTGGGACACCGACTTACGAGCAGTACTTC. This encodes CAWGGTPTYEQYF.

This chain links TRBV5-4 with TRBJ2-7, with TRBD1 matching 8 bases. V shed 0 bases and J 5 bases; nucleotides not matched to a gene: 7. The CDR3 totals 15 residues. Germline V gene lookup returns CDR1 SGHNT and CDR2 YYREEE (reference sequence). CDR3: CASSLVGRGLNEQYF. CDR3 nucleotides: TGTGCCAGCAGCTTGGTCGGCAGGGGGCTGAACGAGCAGTACTTC.

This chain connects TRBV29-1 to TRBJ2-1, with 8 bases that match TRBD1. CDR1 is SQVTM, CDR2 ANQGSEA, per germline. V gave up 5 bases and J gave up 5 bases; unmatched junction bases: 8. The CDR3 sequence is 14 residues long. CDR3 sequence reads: CSVSRQGFDNEQFF. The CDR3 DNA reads TGCAGCGTTTCCCGACAGGGGTTCGACAATGAGCAGTTCTTC.

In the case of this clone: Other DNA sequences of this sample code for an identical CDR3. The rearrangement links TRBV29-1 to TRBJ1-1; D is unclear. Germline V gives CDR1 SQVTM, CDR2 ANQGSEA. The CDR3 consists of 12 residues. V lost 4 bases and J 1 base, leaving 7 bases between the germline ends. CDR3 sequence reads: CSVVSGNTEAFF. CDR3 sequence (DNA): TGCAGCGTTGTCAGCGGGAACACTGAAGCTTTCTTT.

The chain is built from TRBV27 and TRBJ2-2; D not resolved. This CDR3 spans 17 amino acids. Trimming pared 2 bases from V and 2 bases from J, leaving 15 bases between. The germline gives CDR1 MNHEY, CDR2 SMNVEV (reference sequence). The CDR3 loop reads CASSLLQTALNTGELFF. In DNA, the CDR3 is TGTGCCAGCAGTTTACTCCAGACTGCCCTTAACACCGGGGAGCTGTTTTTT.

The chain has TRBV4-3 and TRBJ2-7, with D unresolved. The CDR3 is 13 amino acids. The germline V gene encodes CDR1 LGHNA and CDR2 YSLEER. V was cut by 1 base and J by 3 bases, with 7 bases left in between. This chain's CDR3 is CASSQGSGYEQYF. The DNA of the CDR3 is TGCGCCAGCAGCCAAGGGTCCGGCTACGAGCAGTACTTC.

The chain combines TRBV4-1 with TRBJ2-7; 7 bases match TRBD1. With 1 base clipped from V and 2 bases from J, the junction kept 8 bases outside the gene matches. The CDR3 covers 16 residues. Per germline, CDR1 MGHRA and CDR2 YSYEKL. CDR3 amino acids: CASSQASTGKTYEQYF. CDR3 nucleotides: TGCGCCAGCAGCCAAGCTTCGACAGGGAAGACCTACGAGCAGTACTTC.

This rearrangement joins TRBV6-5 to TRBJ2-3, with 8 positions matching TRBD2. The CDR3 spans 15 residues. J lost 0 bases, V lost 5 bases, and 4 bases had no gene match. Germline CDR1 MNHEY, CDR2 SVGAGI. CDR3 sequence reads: CASSRLAPSTDTQYF. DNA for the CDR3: TGTGCCAGCAGTCGACTAGCGCCTAGCACAGATACGCAGTATTTT.

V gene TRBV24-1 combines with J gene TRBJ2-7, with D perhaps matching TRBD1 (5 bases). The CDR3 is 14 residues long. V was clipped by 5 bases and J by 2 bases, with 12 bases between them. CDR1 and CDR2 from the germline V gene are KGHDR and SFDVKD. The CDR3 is CATSALRQTYEQYF. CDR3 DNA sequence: TGTGCCACCAGTGCGCTGAGACAGACCTACGAGCAGTACTTC.

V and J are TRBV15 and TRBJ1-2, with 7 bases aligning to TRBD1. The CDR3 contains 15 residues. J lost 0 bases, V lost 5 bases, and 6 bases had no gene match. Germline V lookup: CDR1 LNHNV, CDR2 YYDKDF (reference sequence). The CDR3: CATSRGQVANYGYTF. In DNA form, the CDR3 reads TGTGCCACCAGCCGAGGACAGGTAGCTAACTATGGCTACACCTTC.

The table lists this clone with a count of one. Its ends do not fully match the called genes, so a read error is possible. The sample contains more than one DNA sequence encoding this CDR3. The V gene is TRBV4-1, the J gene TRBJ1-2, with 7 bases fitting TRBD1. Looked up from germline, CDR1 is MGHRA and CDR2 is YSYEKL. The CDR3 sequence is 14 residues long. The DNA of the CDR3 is TGCGCCAGCAGCCCCCAACAGGGGAACTATGGCTACACCTTT. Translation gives CASSPQQGNYGYTF.

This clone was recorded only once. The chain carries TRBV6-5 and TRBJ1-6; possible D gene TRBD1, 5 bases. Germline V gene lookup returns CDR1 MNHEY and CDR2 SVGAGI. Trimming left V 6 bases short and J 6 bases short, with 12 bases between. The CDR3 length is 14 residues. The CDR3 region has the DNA TGTGCCAGCAGCCAGACAGACCTTAATTCACCCCTCCACTTT. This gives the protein CASSQTDLNSPLHF.

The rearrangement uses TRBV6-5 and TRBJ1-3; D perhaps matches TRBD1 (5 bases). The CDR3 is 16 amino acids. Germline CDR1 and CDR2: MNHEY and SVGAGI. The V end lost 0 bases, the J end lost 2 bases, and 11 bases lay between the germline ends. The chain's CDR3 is CASSYSGAGPGNTIYF. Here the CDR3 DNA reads TGTGCCAGCAGTTACTCAGGGGCAGGGCCTGGAAACACCATATATTTT.

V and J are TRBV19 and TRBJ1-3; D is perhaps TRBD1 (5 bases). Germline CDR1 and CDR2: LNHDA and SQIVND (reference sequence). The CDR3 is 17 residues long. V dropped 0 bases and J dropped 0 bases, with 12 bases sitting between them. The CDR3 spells CASSIDRGASSGNTIYF. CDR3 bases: TGTGCCAGTAGTATAGATCGTGGGGCGAGCTCTGGAAACACCATATATTTT. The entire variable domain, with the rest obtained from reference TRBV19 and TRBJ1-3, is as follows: DGGITQSPKYLFRKEGQNVTLSCEQNLNHDAMYWYRQDPGQGLRLIYYSQIVNDFQKGDIAEGYSVSREKKESFPLTVTSAQKNPTAFYLCASSIDRGASSGNTIYFGEGSWLTVV.

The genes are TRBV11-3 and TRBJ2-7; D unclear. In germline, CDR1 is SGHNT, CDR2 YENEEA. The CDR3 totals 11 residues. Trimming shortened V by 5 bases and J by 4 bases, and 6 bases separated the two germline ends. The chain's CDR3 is CASSAQYEQYF. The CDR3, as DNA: TGTGCCAGCAGCGCCCAGTACGAGCAGTACTTC.

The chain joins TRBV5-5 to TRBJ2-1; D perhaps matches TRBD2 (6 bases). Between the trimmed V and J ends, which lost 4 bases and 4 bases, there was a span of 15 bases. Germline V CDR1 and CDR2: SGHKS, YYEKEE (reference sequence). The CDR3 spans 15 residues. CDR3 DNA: TGTGCCAGCAGCAGCCCGGGACTCGTATACAATGAGCAGTTCTTC. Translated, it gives CASSSPGLVYNEQFF.

The CDR3 spells CASSLAEGDGYTF. The CDR3 region has the DNA TGTGCCAGCAGCTTGGCAGAGGGGGATGGCTACACCTTC. The chain employs TRBV7-9 and TRBJ1-2; possibly TRBD1 for D (6 bases). In germline, CDR1 is SEHNR, CDR2 FQNEAQ (reference sequence). CDR3 size: 13 residues. V shed 3 bases and J shed 6 bases, with 11 bases lying between them. Based on the CDR3 plus reference TRBV7-9 and TRBJ1-2, the full variable domain is DTGVSQNPRHKITKRGQNVTFRCDPISEHNRLYWYRQTLGQGPEFLTYFQNEAQLEKSRLLSDRFSAERPKGSFSTLEIQRTEQGDSAMYLCASSLAEGDGYTFGSGTRLTVV.

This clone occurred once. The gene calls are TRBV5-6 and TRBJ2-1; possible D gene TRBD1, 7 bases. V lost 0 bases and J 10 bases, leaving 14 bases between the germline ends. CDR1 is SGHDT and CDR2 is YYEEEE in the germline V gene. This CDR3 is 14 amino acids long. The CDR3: CASSLGYPGGEQFF. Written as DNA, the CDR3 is TGTGCCAGCAGCTTGGGCTACCCAGGGGGGGAGCAGTTCTTC. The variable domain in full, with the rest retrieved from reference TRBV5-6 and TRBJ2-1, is DAGVTQSPTHLIKTRGQQVTLRCSPKSGHDTVSWYQQALGQGPQFIFQYYEEEERQRGNFPDRFSGHQFPNYSSELNVNALLLGDSALYLCASSLGYPGGEQFFGPGTRLTVL.

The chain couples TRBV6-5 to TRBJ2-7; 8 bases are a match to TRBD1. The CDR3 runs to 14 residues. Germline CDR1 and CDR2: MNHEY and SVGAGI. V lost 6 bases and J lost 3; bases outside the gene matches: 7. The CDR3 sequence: CASRGGDRHYEQYF. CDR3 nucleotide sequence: TGTGCCAGCAGGGGCGGGGACAGGCACTACGAGCAGTACTTC.

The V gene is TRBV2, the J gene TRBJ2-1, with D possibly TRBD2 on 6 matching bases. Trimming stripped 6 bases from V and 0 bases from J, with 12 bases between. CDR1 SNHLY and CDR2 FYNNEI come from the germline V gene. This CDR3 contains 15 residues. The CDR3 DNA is TGTGCCAGCAGGGGACTCCACAGCTCCTACAATGAGCAGTTCTTC. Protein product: CASRGLHSSYNEQFF.

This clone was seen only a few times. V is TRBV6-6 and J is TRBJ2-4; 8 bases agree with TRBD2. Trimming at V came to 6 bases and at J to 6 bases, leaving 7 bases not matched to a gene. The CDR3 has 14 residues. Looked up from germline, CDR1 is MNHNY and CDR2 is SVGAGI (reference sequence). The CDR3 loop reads CASRKTGLGNIQYF. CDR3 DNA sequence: TGTGCCAGCAGAAAAACGGGACTAGGAAACATTCAGTACTTC.

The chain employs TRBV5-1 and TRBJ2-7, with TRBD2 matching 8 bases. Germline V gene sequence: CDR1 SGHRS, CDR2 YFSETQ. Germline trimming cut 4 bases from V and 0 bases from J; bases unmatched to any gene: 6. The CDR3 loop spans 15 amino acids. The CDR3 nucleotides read TGCGCCAGCAGCCCACTAGCGGTTAGCTCCTACGAGCAGTACTTC. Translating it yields CASSPLAVSSYEQYF. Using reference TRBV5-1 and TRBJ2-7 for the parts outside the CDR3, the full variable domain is KAGVTQTPRYLIKTRGQQVTLSCSPISGHRSVSWYQQTPGQGLQFLFEYFSETQRNKGNFPGRFSGRQFSNSRSEMNVSTLELGDSALYLCASSPLAVSSYEQYFGPGTRLTVT.

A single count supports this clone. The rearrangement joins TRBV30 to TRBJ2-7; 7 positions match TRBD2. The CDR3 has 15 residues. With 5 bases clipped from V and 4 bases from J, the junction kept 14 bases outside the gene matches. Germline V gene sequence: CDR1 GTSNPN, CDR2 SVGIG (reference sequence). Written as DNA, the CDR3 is TGTGCCTGGGACCAAGGCGGGAGTCAGGTTTACGAGCAGTACTTC. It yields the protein CAWDQGGSQVYEQYF.

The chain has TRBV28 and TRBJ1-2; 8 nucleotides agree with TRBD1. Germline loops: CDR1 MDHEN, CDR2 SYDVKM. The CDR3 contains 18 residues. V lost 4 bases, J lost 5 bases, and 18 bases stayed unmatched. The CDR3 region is CASSSGTGAWSGGYGYTF. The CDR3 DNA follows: TGTGCCAGCAGTTCGGGGACAGGCGCGTGGTCAGGGGGGTATGGCTACACCTTC.

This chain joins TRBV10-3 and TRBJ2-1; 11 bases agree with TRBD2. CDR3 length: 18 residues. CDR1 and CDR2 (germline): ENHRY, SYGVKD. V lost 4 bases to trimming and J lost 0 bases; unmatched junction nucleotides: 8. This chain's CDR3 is CAISGVAGGLSSYNEQFF. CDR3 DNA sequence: TGTGCCATCAGTGGAGTAGCGGGAGGGCTGAGCTCCTACAATGAGCAGTTCTTC.

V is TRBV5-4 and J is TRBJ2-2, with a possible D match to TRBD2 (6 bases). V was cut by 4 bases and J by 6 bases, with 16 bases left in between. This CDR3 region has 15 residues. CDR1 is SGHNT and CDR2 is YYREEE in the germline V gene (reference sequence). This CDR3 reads CASSRDSQGPGELFF. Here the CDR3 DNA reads TGTGCCAGCAGCCGGGACTCCCAGGGTCCCGGGGAGCTGTTTTTT.

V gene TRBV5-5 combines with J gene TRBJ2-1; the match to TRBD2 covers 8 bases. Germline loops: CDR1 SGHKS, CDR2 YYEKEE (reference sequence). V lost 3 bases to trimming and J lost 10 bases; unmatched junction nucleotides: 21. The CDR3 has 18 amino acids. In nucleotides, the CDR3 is TGTGCCAGCAGCTGGGGACTAGAAATTGTCCGAGGTTACGGGGAGCAGTTCTTC. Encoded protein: CASSWGLEIVRGYGEQFF.

CDR3 DNA: TGTGCCAGTACGCTAGGGACAACAAACAATGAGCAGTTCTTC. Amino acids: CASTLGTTNNEQFF. The chain has TRBV19 and TRBJ2-1; possible D gene TRBD1, 6 bases. This CDR3 has 14 residues. From germline, CDR1 is LNHDA and CDR2 SQIVND (reference sequence). Trimming cost V 7 bases and J 5 bases, with 15 bases left between them.

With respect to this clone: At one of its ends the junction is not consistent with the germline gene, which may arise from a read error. The CDR3 loop is CASSLGVSGYNEQFF. The CDR3 DNA reads TGTGCTAGCAGCTTAGGGGTTAGCGGCTACAATGAGCAGTTCTTC. The gene calls are TRBV7-7 and TRBJ2-1; D is possibly TRBD2 (6 bases). The CDR3 extends over 15 amino acids. The germline V gene has CDR1 SSHAT and CDR2 FNYEAQ (reference sequence).